This T cell receptor (beta chain) was obtained from a study of blood T cells in healthy people across ages. Findings and limits, study-wide: Naive and antigen-experienced cells could not be conclusively compared, given unsorted PBMCs.

This clonotype was picked up a small number of times. The antigen remains unidentified. Donors were healthy Caucasian individuals from Russia aged about 6 to 90. It was with a sample-barcoded 5' primer and a J-beta primer mix that a second PCR of roughly 7 to 11 cycles was run. Every cDNA molecule bore a tag from a template-switch adaptor containing 12 random nucleotides. TCRdb fed the 5' RACE reads into MiXCR, producing one record per CDR3 protein. This sample has 1.8 million or so distinct CDR3 sequences, with more than 35% found just once. Sample: blood. The clonotype was recovered from a human donor in good health.

The CDR3 DNA reads TGTGCCAGCAGCTTAGGCCCCTCTCGGGGAAATGAAAAACTGTTTTTT. As protein: CASSLGPSRGNEKLFF. This chain uses TRBV5-6 with TRBJ1-4; unclear D gene. This CDR3 has 16 amino acids. The ends were cut back, 2 bases at V and 5 bases at J, with 16 bases in the middle. The germline V gene encodes CDR1 SGHDT and CDR2 YYEEEE.